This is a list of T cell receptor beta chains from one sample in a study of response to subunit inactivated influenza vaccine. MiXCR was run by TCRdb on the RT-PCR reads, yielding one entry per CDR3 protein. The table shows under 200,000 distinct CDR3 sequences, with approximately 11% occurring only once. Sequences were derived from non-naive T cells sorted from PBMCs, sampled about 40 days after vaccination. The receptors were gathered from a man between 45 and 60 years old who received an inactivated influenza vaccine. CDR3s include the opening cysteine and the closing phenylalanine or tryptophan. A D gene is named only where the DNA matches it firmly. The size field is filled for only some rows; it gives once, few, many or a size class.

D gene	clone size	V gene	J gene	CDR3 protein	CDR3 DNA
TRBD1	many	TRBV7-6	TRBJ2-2	CASSLSYPAGTGGNTGELFF	TGTGCCAGCAGCTTAAGTTACCCGGCCGGGACAGGGGGTAACACCGGGGAGCTGTTTTTT
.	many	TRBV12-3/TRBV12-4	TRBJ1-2	CASSSLLAGYGYTF	TGTGCCAGCAGTTCCCTATTAGCTGGCTATGGCTACACCTTC
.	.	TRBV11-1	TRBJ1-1	CASSSPDSWRMNTEAFF	TGTGCCAGCAGCTCCCCGGACTCCTGGAGAATGAACACTGAAGCTTTCTTT
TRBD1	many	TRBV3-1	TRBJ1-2	CASSPLTGGRGGYTF	TGTGCCAGCAGCCCTCTCACAGGGGGGCGAGGTGGCTACACCTTC
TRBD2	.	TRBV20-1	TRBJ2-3	CSAYLSGGLFTDTQYF	TGCAGTGCTTACCTTAGCGGGGGGCTCTTCACAGATACGCAGTATTTT
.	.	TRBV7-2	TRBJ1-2	CASSPRRSYGYTF	TGTGCCAGCAGCCCCAGGCGGAGCTATGGCTACACCTTC
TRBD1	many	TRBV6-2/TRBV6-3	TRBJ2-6	CASSYGTGRPGANVLTF	TGTGCCAGCAGTTACGGGACAGGGCGGCCCGGGGCCAACGTCCTGACTTTC
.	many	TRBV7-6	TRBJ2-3	CASSPNRADTQYF	TGTGCCAGCAGCCCAAACAGGGCAGATACGCAGTATTTT
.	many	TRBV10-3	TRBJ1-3	CAISAVERSGNTIYF	TGTGCCATCAGTGCGGTGGAAAGGTCTGGAAACACCATATATTTT
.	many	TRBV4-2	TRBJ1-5	CASSQDRGQPQHF	TGCGCCAGCAGCCAAGATCGTGGCCAGCCCCAGCATTTT
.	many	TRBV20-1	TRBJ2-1	CSAREDHSNEQFF	TGCAGTGCTAGAGAAGACCATTCCAATGAGCAGTTCTTC